This T cell receptor (beta chain) was recovered during a study of blood T cell repertoires in COVID-19. TCRdb's copy holds only in-frame clones and misses some; the assay was immunoSEQ multiplex PCR. The data hold about 180,000 clones, with approximately 82% observed a single time. Trimming shortened V by 2 bases and J by 3 bases, and 10 bases separated the two germline ends. This CDR3 region has 14 residues. The V gene's germline CDR1 is MNHEY and CDR2 SVGAGI. The TCR originated in a woman in her forties or fifties who had recovered from COVID-19. V is TRBV6-5 and J is TRBJ1-1; tentative D call: TRBD1 (5 bases). Input material: PBMCs or T cells enriched from blood (not recorded which). The CDR3 DNA is TGTGCCAGCAGTTACAGGGGTTCCGACACTGAAGCTTTCTTT. Its translation: CASSYRGSDTEAFF.